This T cell receptor beta chain stems from a study of CD8 T cells in Susac syndrome. The germline gives CDR1 SGHTA, CDR2 FQGTGA. This CDR3 contains 13 residues. Trimming removed 4 bases at V and 5 bases at J, with 11 bases between. Random-hexamer reverse transcription was applied to roughly 0.45 to 1 ug RNA. An immunoSEQ multiplex PCR amplified TCR beta CDR3 over 54 Vbeta and 13 Jbeta. TCRdb reanalysed the immunoSEQ multiplex PCR reads using MiXCR and keeps one entry per CDR3 protein. The sample holds fewer than 150,000 distinct CDR3 sequences, 95% seen once. Sequencing was carried out using CD8+ T cells from PBMCs. The receptor was isolated from a human donor with Susac syndrome. J is TRBJ2-5 and V is TRBV7-3, with D hard to call. The CDR3 is CASSSRSWETQYF. The CDR3 DNA reads as TGTGCCAGCAGCTCCCGGAGCTGGGAGACCCAGTACTTC.